This T cell receptor (beta chain) was recovered during a study of healthy donors' naive CD4 and CD8 T cells. Regarding this clonotype: Its antigen is as yet unknown.

TCR libraries were built from 400 to 650 ng of total RNA by linear amplification. TCRdb processed the reads anew with MiXCR; each CDR3 protein has one entry. This table has about 180,000 distinct CDR3 sequences, around 80% appearing once. Overall study findings and caveats: Negatively charged CDR3s marked CD8+ lineage; positively charged CDR3s marked CD4+ lineage.

The CDR3 consists of 13 residues. V was shortened by 5 bases and J by 5 bases, with 13 bases between the two germline ends. Germline V lookup: CDR1 SQVTM, CDR2 ANQGSEA. The chain employs TRBV29-1 and TRBJ2-4; no definite D call. Sequencing was done on a sample of naive CD4+ and CD8+ T cells sorted from blood, pooled from several donors. The sequence was collected from a pool of human donors in good health; the sample pools cells from several healthy donors. CDR3 bases: TGCAGCGTTCTCTGGGTGGGTCAAAACATTCAGTACTTC. Residues: CSVLWVGQNIQYF. The full variable domain, in which reference TRBV29-1 and TRBJ2-4 provide the parts outside the CDR3, is SAVISQKPSRDICQRGTSLTIQCQVDSQVTMMFWYRQQPGQSLTLIATANQGSEATYESGFVIDKFPISRPNLTFSTLTVSNMSPEDSSIYLCSVLWVGQNIQYFGAGTRLSVL.